The rows below give T cell receptor beta chains drawn from one sample of a study of T-cell reconstitution after alpha-beta-depleted transplantation in children. One entry per CDR3 protein, called by TCRdb with MiXCR from the PCR reads. The data contain about 980,000 distinct CDR3 sequences, roughly 29% of them singletons. Sequencing used PBMCs, mostly from graft donor cells, obtained 360 days after TCRalphabeta/CD19-depleted stem cell transplant. These receptor sequences come from a boy under two years old who had a stem cell transplant for SCID, so the T cells may come from the graft donor. CDR3s leave out the opening cysteine and the closing phenylalanine or tryptophan. The order of the fields is CDR3 protein, clone size, V gene, D gene, J gene. A D gene is named only where the DNA matches it firmly. Only some rows state a clone size, as once, few, many or a class for expanded clones.

CDR3: AINRDRGDEQY
size: NA
V: TRBV10-3
D: TRBD1
J: TRBJ2-7

CDR3: ATSDRSPSDTQY
size: few
V: TRBV24-1
D: NA
J: TRBJ2-3

CDR3: ASSLGYRGSLQY
size: few
V: TRBV11-2
D: TRBD1
J: TRBJ2-3

CDR3: ASSLPPDTQY
size: many
V: TRBV12-3/TRBV12-4
D: NA
J: TRBJ2-3

CDR3: ASSPGLAREQF
size: NA
V: TRBV28
D: TRBD2
J: TRBJ2-1

CDR3: ASSYSRWNEQF
size: NA
V: TRBV6-5
D: NA
J: TRBJ2-1

CDR3: ASSQYQNTEAF
size: NA
V: TRBV4-1
D: NA
J: TRBJ1-1

CDR3: ASSLSGLEFSYEQY
size: NA
V: TRBV13
D: NA
J: TRBJ2-7

CDR3: ASSPDLGNIQY
size: few
V: TRBV28
D: NA
J: TRBJ2-4

CDR3: ATSRGPGGSYEQY
size: few
V: TRBV15
D: NA
J: TRBJ2-7

CDR3: ASSLVPGVEAF
size: NA
V: TRBV7-9
D: NA
J: TRBJ1-1

CDR3: ASSLGTEGDTQY
size: NA
V: TRBV7-9
D: NA
J: TRBJ2-3

CDR3: SVEWGSNEQF
size: few
V: TRBV29-1
D: NA
J: TRBJ2-1

CDR3: ATSTRNQETQY
size: few
V: TRBV15
D: NA
J: TRBJ2-5

CDR3: ASSFTGAGELF
size: many
V: TRBV11-2
D: NA
J: TRBJ2-2

CDR3: ASSPGQDYEQY
size: NA
V: TRBV18
D: TRBD1
J: TRBJ2-7

CDR3: ASSTPGTGLKGYT
size: few
V: TRBV6-1
D: TRBD1
J: TRBJ1-2

CDR3: ASSFQGALVGYT
size: NA
V: TRBV7-2
D: TRBD1
J: TRBJ1-2

CDR3: ASSPVAGVGPGEAF
size: NA
V: TRBV7-7
D: NA
J: TRBJ1-1

CDR3: ASSATWGLAPDTQY
size: few
V: TRBV7-9
D: TRBD2
J: TRBJ2-3

CDR3: ASTLMRGITDTQY
size: NA
V: TRBV7-2
D: TRBD2
J: TRBJ2-3

CDR3: SVVGNLNTEAF
size: NA
V: TRBV29-1
D: NA
J: TRBJ1-1

CDR3: ASRGRGTEAF
size: few
V: TRBV12-3/TRBV12-4
D: NA
J: TRBJ1-1

CDR3: SARDRGDQPQH
size: many
V: TRBV20-1
D: NA
J: TRBJ1-5

CDR3: ASSSPAGNIPSTDTQY
size: NA
V: TRBV5-1
D: NA
J: TRBJ2-3

CDR3: ASSTSTEAF
size: NA
V: TRBV19
D: NA
J: TRBJ1-1

CDR3: ATPTAQGGFMNTEAF
size: NA
V: TRBV2
D: TRBD1
J: TRBJ1-1

CDR3: ASSLAWGLAVSYEQY
size: NA
V: TRBV7-9
D: NA
J: TRBJ2-7

CDR3: ASAPWGGTQY
size: few
V: TRBV12-5
D: TRBD2
J: TRBJ2-5

CDR3: ASSLGLAGGFPGEQF
size: NA
V: TRBV5-1
D: TRBD2
J: TRBJ2-1

CDR3: ASSPSTGRLGWQY
size: once
V: TRBV4-3
D: NA
J: TRBJ2-7

CDR3: SSSVGETRAETQY
size: NA
V: TRBV9
D: NA
J: TRBJ2-5

CDR3: ASSVDIGYPYEQY
size: NA
V: TRBV11-2
D: NA
J: TRBJ2-7

CDR3: SAKQGGGSYEQY
size: NA
V: TRBV29-1
D: NA
J: TRBJ2-7

CDR3: ASSLSRGGANVLT
size: many
V: TRBV5-1
D: NA
J: TRBJ2-6

CDR3: ASNPGTNYGYT
size: few
V: TRBV7-8
D: NA
J: TRBJ1-2

CDR3: ASSPPGASSHEQF
size: few
V: TRBV4-2
D: NA
J: TRBJ2-1

CDR3: ASSLVGRSADTQY
size: NA
V: TRBV7-2
D: NA
J: TRBJ2-3

CDR3: ASSLGLALPDTQY
size: NA
V: TRBV5-1
D: TRBD2
J: TRBJ2-3

CDR3: ASSSYPSIYNEQF
size: NA
V: TRBV7-2
D: NA
J: TRBJ2-1

CDR3: ASSFFTGYSEKLF
size: NA
V: TRBV5-1
D: NA
J: TRBJ1-4

CDR3: ASSRWQGQGTYEQY
size: many
V: TRBV7-9
D: TRBD1
J: TRBJ2-7

CDR3: ASSLYAGRGTDTQY
size: NA
V: TRBV28
D: TRBD2
J: TRBJ2-3

CDR3: ASSYSGVAPLH
size: NA
V: TRBV6-5
D: NA
J: TRBJ1-6

CDR3: ASSSGFSGNTIY
size: NA
V: TRBV5-1
D: NA
J: TRBJ1-3

CDR3: ASRGGTSGETQY
size: NA
V: TRBV9
D: TRBD2
J: TRBJ2-5

CDR3: ASSLASFSGRYDTDTQY
size: NA
V: TRBV11-1
D: NA
J: TRBJ2-3

CDR3: ASSLGLSLSLPGYGYT
size: NA
V: TRBV5-1
D: NA
J: TRBJ1-2

CDR3: ASSLPRMTYEQY
size: once
V: TRBV7-8
D: NA
J: TRBJ2-7

CDR3: ASSYEDPSYNEQF
size: NA
V: TRBV6-5
D: NA
J: TRBJ2-1